Shown below are 27 T cell receptor beta chains from a single sample sequenced in a study of T cell responses to AZD1222 COVID-19 vaccine. Produced via immunoSEQ multiplex PCR; TCRdb's table is partial and in-frame only. The repertoire has roughly 49,000 clones, 80% to 90% of them found once; the top ten carry 2% to 3%. Source: peripheral blood, taken 28 days after the second AZD1222 dose. Receptors originate from an adult who received the AZD1222 COVID-19 vaccine.

This chain links TRBV3-1 (or the pseudogene TRBV3-2) with TRBJ2-3, with D possibly matching TRBD1 (6 bases). CDR3 size: 16 residues. Trimming cost V 3 bases and J 0 bases, with 13 bases left between them. Germline assignment: CDR1 LGHDT and CDR2 YNNKEL (reference sequence). The CDR3 DNA sequence: TGTGCCAGCAGCCAGGGGGCAGATACTAGCACAGATACGCAGTATTTT. This codes for CASSQGADTSTDTQYF.

The V gene is TRBV19, the J gene TRBJ2-2; 7 positions match TRBD2. In germline, CDR1 is LNHDA, CDR2 SQIVND (reference sequence). The ends lost 10 bases at V and 3 bases at J; junction bases unmatched: 5. This CDR3 is 13 amino acids long. The CDR3 DNA reads as TGTGCCACCCGACTAGCCTACACCGGGGAGCTGTTTTTT. Translating it yields CATRLAYTGELFF.

V gene TRBV9 combines with J gene TRBJ2-7; 12 positions match TRBD2. J gave up 1 base and V 4 bases, and 18 bases lay outside the gene matches. The germline CDR1 and CDR2 sequences are SGDLS and YYNGEE. The CDR3 consists of 20 residues. The CDR3 reads CASSLAPGTATSGSSYEQYF. The CDR3 DNA follows: TGTGCCAGCAGCCTCGCACCCGGGACAGCGACTAGCGGGAGTTCCTACGAGCAGTACTTC.

The chain uses TRBV27 and TRBJ1-6; D call uncertain. CDR3 length equals 15 residues. Trimming took off 7 bases at V and 4 bases at J, with 14 bases between the two ends. CDR1 and CDR2 (germline): MNHEY, SMNVEV (reference sequence). CDR3 amino acids: CASTKSDLYNSPLHF. The CDR3 DNA reads TGTGCCAGCACGAAATCGGACCTATATAATTCACCCCTCCACTTT.

The chain employs TRBV13 and TRBJ2-1, with 15 positions matching TRBD2. The length of the CDR3 is 20 residues. With V trimmed by 2 bases and J by 7 bases, 15 bases remained unmatched. From germline, CDR1 is PRHDT and CDR2 FYEKMQ (reference sequence). CDR3 in DNA: TGTGCCAGCAGCTTATATCTACGGACTAGCGGGAGGGCCGCGGAAAATGAGCAGTTCTTC. It translates to CASSLYLRTSGRAAENEQFF.

The chain has TRBV5-4 and TRBJ2-1; 8 nucleotides match TRBD2. Germline V gene lookup returns CDR1 SGHNT and CDR2 YYREEE (reference sequence). V shed 8 bases, J shed 7 bases, and the junction held 17 bases outside the gene matches. This CDR3 comprises 16 residues. The CDR3: CASSGGSGRRGNEQFF. In nucleotides, the CDR3 is TGTGCCAGTTCCGGGGGGAGCGGGAGAAGGGGAAATGAGCAGTTCTTC.

The chain combines TRBV7-3 with TRBJ2-2; no definite D call. In germline, CDR1 is SGHTA, CDR2 FQGTGA. The CDR3 contains 12 residues. Trimming left V 3 bases short and J 3 bases short, with 2 bases between. The CDR3 region is CASSFHTGELFF. CDR3 sequence (DNA): TGTGCCAGCAGCTTCCACACCGGGGAGCTGTTTTTT. Full variable domain (rest looked up from reference TRBV7-3 and TRBJ2-2): GAGVSQTPSNKVTEKGKYVELRCDPISGHTALYWYRQSLGQGPEFLIYFQGTGAADDSGLPNDRFFAVRPEGSVSTLKIQRTERGDSAVYLCASSFHTGELFFGEGSRLTVL.

Here the CDR3 reads CASSLDHTDTQYF. The CDR3 DNA reads TGTGCCAGCAGCTTGGACCACACAGATACGCAGTATTTT. V usage is TRBV5-4 and J usage is TRBJ2-3; D remains unclear. Looked up from germline, CDR1 is SGHNT and CDR2 is YYREEE (reference sequence). The length of the CDR3 is 13 residues. Trimming removed 0 bases at V and 2 bases at J, with 4 bases between.

The table lists this clone with a few counts. This rearrangement joins TRBV12-5 to TRBJ1-2, with TRBD1 as a possible D gene (5 bases). Germline V gene lookup returns CDR1 LGHNT and CDR2 FRNRAP. This CDR3 region has 13 residues. The V gene lost 1 base and the J gene lost 10 bases, with 13 bases spanning the gap. DNA for the CDR3: TGTGCTAGTGGTTTGGCCCTGGGAGGGGCCTACACCTTC. Its translation is CASGLALGGAYTF.

The V call is TRBV3-1 (or the pseudogene TRBV3-2), the J call TRBJ1-2; TRBD1 agrees at 7 bases. Germline CDR1 LGHDT, CDR2 YNNKEL (reference sequence). The junction had 2 bases not matched to a gene; V was cut back by 0 bases and J by 7 bases. This CDR3 has 13 residues. The CDR3 sequence: CASSQDNRGGYTF. The CDR3 nucleotides read TGTGCCAGCAGCCAAGATAACAGGGGTGGCTACACCTTC.

The chain joins TRBV20-1 to TRBJ1-1; D remains unclear. The CDR3 loop spans 11 amino acids. CDR1 is DFQATT, CDR2 SNEGSKA, per germline (reference sequence). With 7 bases removed from V and 7 bases from J, the gap between germline ends came to 13 bases. CDR3 sequence reads: CSVRTDGEAFF. The DNA of the CDR3 is TGCAGTGTTCGGACGGACGGTGAAGCTTTCTTT.

The rearrangement links TRBV7-9 to TRBJ1-4; 7 bases line up with TRBD1. The CDR3 is 14 amino acids. Germline V CDR1 and CDR2: SEHNR, FQNEAQ (reference sequence). V lost 3 bases to trimming and J lost 8 bases; unmatched junction nucleotides: 6. The CDR3 coding sequence is TGTGCCAGCAGCTTGAGACAGGGAAGGGAAAAACTGTTTTTT. Protein product: CASSLRQGREKLFF.

The gene calls are TRBV28 and TRBJ2-5; 8 nucleotides match TRBD2. Germline CDR1 MDHEN, CDR2 SYDVKM. There are 15 residues in the CDR3. V was clipped by 6 bases and J by 6 bases; unmatched bases: 12. CDR3 sequence: CASSSVGGARKTQYF. The CDR3 bases are TGTGCCAGCAGCTCCGTCGGGGGGGCGCGGAAGACCCAGTACTTC.

The rearrangement uses TRBV28 and TRBJ1-6; no firm D call. This CDR3 has 12 amino acids. Trimming shortened V by 1 base and J by 7 bases, and 2 bases separated the two germline ends. CDR1 is MDHEN, CDR2 SYDVKM, per germline. CDR3 sequence reads: CASSLSNSPLHF. The CDR3 DNA reads as TGTGCCAGCAGTTTATCCAATTCACCCCTCCACTTT.

V usage is TRBV5-1 and J usage is TRBJ1-4; the D is unclear. The CDR3 spans 14 residues. Trimming removed 0 bases at V and 5 bases at J, with 8 bases between. Per germline, CDR1 SGHRS and CDR2 YFSETQ. The CDR3 reads CASSLDGLNEKLFF. CDR3 nucleotide sequence: TGCGCCAGCAGCTTGGACGGCCTGAATGAAAAACTGTTTTTT.

The V and J genes are TRBV5-6 and TRBJ1-2, with a weak D call TRBD1 (6 bases). CDR1 is SGHDT and CDR2 is YYEEEE in the germline V gene. The V and J ends lost 2 bases and 1 base respectively, with 9 bases between them. This CDR3 comprises 14 residues. As DNA, the CDR3 is TGTGCCAGCAGCTTATCAGGGGTTAACTATGGCTACACCTTC. Protein: CASSLSGVNYGYTF.

The rearrangement uses TRBV7-9 and TRBJ2-5; the D gene is possibly TRBD1 (6 bases). The CDR3 length is 16 residues. The germline CDR1 and CDR2 sequences are SEHNR and FQNEAQ (reference sequence). Between the trimmed V and J ends, which lost 3 bases and 5 bases, there was a span of 19 bases. The CDR3, as DNA: TGTGCCAGCAGCTTCCTGGGGGCTCCCGTAATGGAGACCCAGTACTTC. Amino acids: CASSFLGAPVMETQYF.

The chain combines TRBV2 with TRBJ1-2, with D unclear. Germline V gene sequence: CDR1 SNHLY, CDR2 FYNNEI. This CDR3 is 14 amino acids long. V was pared by 0 bases and J by 6 bases, with 11 bases between. The CDR3 spells CASSEAVGPHGYTF. The CDR3 DNA reads as TGTGCCAGCAGTGAAGCCGTTGGGCCTCATGGCTACACCTTC. The full variable domain, in which reference TRBV2 and TRBJ1-2 provide the parts outside the CDR3, is EPEVTQTPSHQVTQMGQEVILRCVPISNHLYFYWYRQILGQKVEFLVSFYNNEISEKSEIFDDQFSVERPDGSNFTLKIRSTKLEDSAMYFCASSEAVGPHGYTFGSGTRLTVV.

This sequence joins TRBV12-3 or TRBV12-4 and TRBJ1-5; 9 bases are a match to TRBD1. V lost 6 bases, J lost 6 bases, and 3 bases stayed unmatched. This CDR3 spans 13 amino acids. DNA for the CDR3: TGTGCCAGCAGGGGACAGGGTACTCAGCCCCAGCATTTT. Translation: CASRGQGTQPQHF.

The chain has TRBV10-3 and TRBJ2-3; 7 bases are a match to TRBD2. V shed 10 bases and J 2 bases; nucleotides not matched to a gene: 3. Germline V CDR1 and CDR2: ENHRY, SYGVKD. There are 12 residues in the CDR3. CDR3 in amino acids: CATGTTTDTQYF. The CDR3 region has the DNA TGTGCCACCGGGACTACCACAGATACGCAGTATTTT.

CDR3: CASSPPRMLNTEAFF. Here the CDR3 DNA reads TGTGCCAGCAGTCCCCCCAGGATGCTGAACACTGAAGCTTTCTTT. V and J are TRBV6-5 and TRBJ1-1; D is uncertain. CDR3 length equals 15 residues. Germline CDR1 and CDR2: MNHEY and SVGAGI. Trimming took 5 bases from V and 0 from J, leaving 13 bases between them.

The chain recombines TRBV28 with TRBJ1-5; D remains ambiguous. Germline CDR1 and CDR2: MDHEN and SYDVKM. This CDR3 has 14 residues. Trimming removed 4 bases at V and 0 bases at J, with 7 bases between. The CDR3 sequence is CASSSGGSNQPQHF. CDR3 nucleotide sequence: TGTGCCAGCAGTTCAGGAGGTAGCAATCAGCCCCAGCATTTT.

The rearrangement uses TRBV7-9 and TRBJ1-2; 7 bases are shared with TRBD1. CDR1 and CDR2 from the germline V gene are SEHNR and FQNEAQ (reference sequence). V lost 5 bases, J lost 4 bases, and 16 bases stayed unmatched. The CDR3 sequence is 17 residues long. The CDR3 nucleotides are TGTGCCAGCAGCCCCAGCGGCGGCCAGGGGGAGGCCTATGGCTACACCTTC. Its translation: CASSPSGGQGEAYGYTF.

The chain combines TRBV2 with TRBJ1-4; 8 nucleotides line up with TRBD1. This CDR3 region has 14 residues. V dropped 5 bases and J dropped 6; count of bases not matched to a gene: 5. Germline-derived CDR1 and CDR2 are SNHLY and FYNNEI. The CDR3 region has the DNA TGTGCCAGCAGTTTCGACAGGGGTGATGAAAAACTGTTTTTT. Translation gives CASSFDRGDEKLFF.

V is TRBV5-5 and J is TRBJ2-3; D remains ambiguous. The V gene lost 0 bases and the J gene lost 2 bases, with 10 bases spanning the gap. This CDR3 comprises 15 residues. Germline V gene lookup returns CDR1 SGHKS and CDR2 YYEKEE (reference sequence). The CDR3 nucleotides read TGTGCCAGCAGCTTGGGCCCATACCCCACAGATACGCAGTATTTT. This gives the protein CASSLGPYPTDTQYF.

The chain links TRBV24-1 to TRBJ2-5, with TRBD2 identical over 12 bases. Germline V gives CDR1 KGHDR, CDR2 SFDVKD. This CDR3 contains 13 residues. The J segment lost 6 bases and the V segment lost 9 bases, leaving 4 bases of the junction unmatched. The DNA for the CDR3 is TGTGCCACCTCTAGCGGGAGGGTTCAGACCCAGTACTTC. Its translation: CATSSGRVQTQYF.

This clone showed up just once. The CDR3 DNA is TGTGCCACCTCGGGGCTCTCCTACGAGCAGTACTTC. It specifies CATSGLSYEQYF. The chain uses TRBV6-6 and TRBJ2-7, with D perhaps given as TRBD1 or TRBD2 (5 bases each). The V and J ends lost 10 bases and 0 bases respectively, with 10 bases between them. Germline loops: CDR1 MNHNY, CDR2 SVGAGI (reference sequence). CDR3 size: 12 residues.